This T cell receptor (beta chain) was profiled in a study of CD8+ T cells in alopecia areata. Germline V lookup: CDR1 SNHLY, CDR2 FYNNEI. The CDR3 runs 15 residues. The V end lost 4 bases, the J end lost 6 bases, and 16 bases lay between the germline ends. The authors extracted RNA and reverse transcribed it into cDNA as the sequencing template. Clones were read by immunoSEQ multiplex PCR, and TCRdb kept only the in-frame ones, dropping some. The table records 210,000 or so clones, 66% of them present only once. Treatment in this sample: oral pan-JAK inhibitor, 5-10 mg twice daily. The specimen was CD4+ T cells sorted from blood, collected at week 44, from a patient treated with tofacitinib. The rearrangement uses TRBV2 and TRBJ2-1; D is undetermined. The sequence derives from a human donor with alopecia areata. The CDR3 is CASSGIVDFTNEQFF. The CDR3 bases are TGTGCCAGCAGTGGGATAGTGGATTTTACCAATGAGCAGTTCTTC. The entire variable domain, with the rest obtained from reference TRBV2 and TRBJ2-1, is as follows: EPEVTQTPSHQVTQMGQEVILRCVPISNHLYFYWYRQILGQKVEFLVSFYNNEISEKSEIFDDQFSVERPDGSNFTLKIRSTKLEDSAMYFCASSGIVDFTNEQFFGPGTRLTVL.